This T cell receptor beta chain was identified during a study of regulatory T cells in long-lasting Graves disease. Study context: The antithyroid drugs taken by newly diagnosed Graves' patients had been used for under 3 months. Study-level points and caveats: Persistent disease exhibited a predilection for TRBV28, TRBJ1-2 and TRBJ2-5.

As for time point: newly diagnosed GD, antithyroid drugs for less than 3 months. The TCR library was made from RNA that had been extracted from PBMCs in TRIzol. This clonotype was recorded at least ten times. Its specificity is unknown. Assembly of TCR beta libraries relied on iRepertoire HTBI primers together with Arm-PCR of CDR3 regions. In the authors' workflow: The samples included around 64 TRBV and under 15 TRBJ segments. One entry per CDR3 protein results from TCRdb running MiXCR on the multiplex PCR reads. The V and J calls and clone size come from TCRdb's table, not from the authors' own analysis. This table has around 330,000 distinct CDR3 sequences, more than 15% appearing once. With 3 bases clipped from V and 3 bases from J, the junction kept 7 bases outside the gene matches. CDR3 length equals 15 residues. Germline CDR1 SGDLS, CDR2 YYNGEE.

The receptor was derived from a female donor with Graves disease. The chain couples TRBV9 to TRBJ2-7, with 9 bases lining up with TRBD1. The sample here was peripheral blood mononuclear cells (PBMCs), taken at new diagnosis, from a patient treated with antithyroid drugs. CDR3 bases: TGTGCCAGCAGCGGTTCGGGGACAGGGCTCTACGAGCAGTACTTC. Amino acids: CASSGSGTGLYEQYF.